Listed here are 26 T cell receptor beta chains from one sample, sequenced in a study of T cells after posttransplantation cyclophosphamide. TCRdb keeps only in-frame clones here, not all; method: immunoSEQ multiplex PCR. The repertoire includes some 3,800 clones, over 85% of them detected once, and 0.61% sits in the top ten. Sequencing used naive CD4+ T cells sorted from PBMCs. These receptors all stem from a man in his fifties.

The chain has TRBV5-1 and TRBJ2-3; D perhaps matches TRBD2 (5 bases). This CDR3 comprises 14 residues. The ends were cut back, 0 bases at V and 3 bases at J, with 8 bases in the middle. Germline V gene sequence: CDR1 SGHRS, CDR2 YFSETQ. CDR3 nucleotide sequence: TGCGCCAGCAGCTTGGTCCCGGGGACAGATACGCAGTATTTT. This codes for CASSLVPGTDTQYF. The variable domain in full, completed from reference TRBV5-1 and TRBJ2-3, reads KAGVTQTPRYLIKTRGQQVTLSCSPISGHRSVSWYQQTPGQGLQFLFEYFSETQRNKGNFPGRFSGRQFSNSRSEMNVSTLELGDSALYLCASSLVPGTDTQYFGPGTRLTVL.

The rearrangement joins TRBV30 to TRBJ1-6; TRBD1 aligns across 9 bases. This CDR3 is built from 17 residues. Looked up from germline, CDR1 is GTSNPN and CDR2 is SVGIG (reference sequence). V dropped 0 bases and J dropped 6; count of bases not matched to a gene: 9. CDR3 sequence: CAWSVSAGTGFNSPLHF. The CDR3 region has the DNA TGTGCCTGGAGTGTATCCGCCGGGACAGGGTTTAATTCACCCCTCCACTTT. Full variable domain (remainder filled in from reference TRBV30 and TRBJ1-6): SQTIHQWPATLVQPVGSPLSLECTVEGTSNPNLYWYRQAAGRGLQLLFYSVGIGQISSEVPQNLSASRPQDRQFILSSKKLLLSDSGFYLCAWSVSAGTGFNSPLHFGNGTRLTVT.

The V call is TRBV21-1, the J call TRBJ2-1; the table's TRBD1 call for D was not verified on the DNA. TRBV21-1 is tagged as a pseudogene. CDR3 length equals 16 residues. CDR3 DNA: TGTGCCAGCATCCCTTGGACAGACCAATTCCTCAATGAGCAGTTCTTC. Its translation is CASIPWTDQFLNEQFF.

V usage is TRBV6-5 and J usage is TRBJ1-1; TRBD1 might be the D (6 bases). The CDR3 is made up of 15 amino acids. Deletions cut 6 bases from V and 4 bases from J, with 18 bases between. Looked up from germline, CDR1 is MNHEY and CDR2 is SVGAGI. The CDR3 DNA is TGTGCCAGCAGCTACACAACAGGGTATCGCACTGAAGCTTTCTTT. Protein sequence: CASSYTTGYRTEAFF.

The chain links TRBV10-3 to TRBJ2-7; TRBD2 agrees at 7 bases. J lost 2 bases, V lost 2 bases, and 6 bases had no gene match. This CDR3 has 15 amino acids. Germline CDR1 and CDR2: ENHRY and SYGVKD. The CDR3 nucleotides are TGTGCCATCAGTGAGGTGGGCGGGGGAACCTACGAGCAGTACTTC. This gives the protein CAISEVGGGTYEQYF.

The rearrangement uses TRBV28 and TRBJ1-5; the match to TRBD1 covers 7 bases. Germline CDR1 is MDHEN and CDR2 is SYDVKM. V lost 3 bases and J lost 5; bases outside the gene matches: 7. There are 15 residues in the CDR3. CDR3 region: CASSFVRGWDQPQHF. CDR3 nucleotides: TGTGCCAGCAGTTTCGTCAGGGGGTGGGATCAGCCCCAGCATTTT.

The chain recombines TRBV6-1 with TRBJ1-4; D unresolved. The CDR3 consists of 13 residues. The germline V and J ends were trimmed by 1 base and 8 bases, with 8 bases remaining between them. Germline V CDR1 and CDR2: MNHNS, SASEGT. CDR3 nucleotides: TGTGCCAGCAGTGAAGGGGCAAAGGAAAAACTGTTTTTT. This sequence encodes CASSEGAKEKLFF.

The CDR3 DNA is TGTGCCAGCAGAGGAGACAGGGCCCTTAATGAAAAACTGTTTTTT. Its translation: CASRGDRALNEKLFF. V is TRBV2 and J is TRBJ1-4, with TRBD1 matching over 7 bases. Germline CDR1 is SNHLY and CDR2 is FYNNEI. There are 15 residues in the CDR3. Trimming cost V 6 bases and J 4 bases; bases outside gene matches: 8. The entire variable domain, with the rest obtained from reference TRBV2 and TRBJ1-4, is as follows: EPEVTQTPSHQVTQMGQEVILRCVPISNHLYFYWYRQILGQKVEFLVSFYNNEISEKSEIFDDQFSVERPDGSNFTLKIRSTKLEDSAMYFCASRGDRALNEKLFFGSGTQLSVL.

This chain uses TRBV6-5 with TRBJ2-7; no clear D gene. The germline gives CDR1 MNHEY, CDR2 SVGAGI. V was clipped by 0 bases and J by 2 bases, with 11 bases between them. The CDR3 loop spans 15 amino acids. The CDR3 nucleotides read TGTGCCAGCAGTTACTCGACCCGAGGCCCCTACGAGCAGTACTTC. This translates into CASSYSTRGPYEQYF.

The chain joins TRBV30 to TRBJ1-2, with D unclear. Germline V lookup: CDR1 GTSNPN, CDR2 SVGIG (reference sequence). CDR3 length equals 13 residues. V gave up 1 base and J gave up 4 bases, with 10 bases separating them. CDR3 protein: CAWSALVGYGYTF. The CDR3 DNA is TGTGCCTGGAGTGCCCTAGTAGGCTATGGCTACACCTTC.

This chain connects TRBV5-1 to TRBJ2-7; 8 bases agree with TRBD1. CDR1 and CDR2 from the germline V gene are SGHRS and YFSETQ. The junction had 9 bases not matched to a gene; V was cut back by 0 bases and J by 4 bases. The CDR3 loop spans 16 amino acids. The CDR3 region is CASSLGTGTGLYEQYF. CDR3 bases: TGCGCCAGCAGCTTGGGGACCGGGACAGGCCTATACGAGCAGTACTTC.

V gene TRBV7-2 combines with J gene TRBJ1-5; D uncertain. Germline CDR1 is SGHTA and CDR2 is FQGNSA. The V and J ends lost 5 bases and 1 base respectively, with 3 bases between them. The CDR3 is made up of 12 amino acids. DNA of the CDR3: TGTGCCAGCAGCCGGAGCAATCAGCCCCAGCATTTT. It codes for CASSRSNQPQHF.

The gene calls are TRBV7-9 and TRBJ1-2; D possibly corresponds to TRBD1 (5 bases). This CDR3 has 15 residues. V shed 2 bases and J shed 6 bases, with 16 bases lying between them. The germline gives CDR1 SEHNR, CDR2 FQNEAQ (reference sequence). CDR3 sequence reads: CASSLIGQGRNGYTF. CDR3 DNA: TGTGCCAGCAGCTTAATCGGCCAGGGCAGAAATGGCTACACCTTC.

This chain links TRBV28 with TRBJ1-2, with D possibly matching TRBD1 (6 bases). CDR1 and CDR2 from the germline V gene are MDHEN and SYDVKM. This CDR3 has 14 residues. V was trimmed by 5 bases and J by 4 bases, leaving 14 bases between them. This chain's CDR3 is CASSPSGQTYGYTF. CDR3 DNA: TGTGCCAGCAGTCCATCAGGACAGACCTATGGCTACACCTTC.

The chain uses TRBV2 and TRBJ1-1; TRBD1 is a possible D gene (6 bases). The CDR3 covers 13 residues. Trimming cost V 8 bases and J 0 bases, with 10 bases left between them. Germline CDR1 SNHLY, CDR2 FYNNEI. The CDR3 nucleotides read TGTGCCAGCGCAGGGGCCATGAACACTGAAGCTTTCTTT. Translating it yields CASAGAMNTEAFF.

The rearrangement links TRBV5-6 to TRBJ1-2; D unresolved. CDR3 length: 14 amino acids. Germline lookup yields CDR1 SGHDT and CDR2 YYEEEE. The V and J ends lost 2 bases and 4 bases respectively, with 12 bases between them. Here the CDR3 DNA reads TGTGCCAGCAGCTTTTATGGCAACCTCTATGGCTACACCTTC. The encoded protein is CASSFYGNLYGYTF.

The CDR3 is CASSSNLKRTYEQYF. The CDR3 coding sequence is TGTGCCAGCAGCTCGAATCTAAAGCGAACCTACGAGCAGTACTTC. The chain has TRBV7-2 and TRBJ2-7; unclear D gene. From germline, CDR1 is SGHTA and CDR2 FQGNSA. The CDR3 length is 15 residues. The ends were cut back, 4 bases at V and 2 bases at J, with 15 bases in the middle. The whole variable domain, remainder taken from reference TRBV7-2 and TRBJ2-7, is GAGVSQSPSNKVTEKGKDVELRCDPISGHTALYWYRQSLGQGLEFLIYFQGNSAPDKSGLPSDRFSAERTGGSVSTLTIQRTQQEDSAVYLCASSSNLKRTYEQYFGPGTRLTVT.

Written as DNA, the CDR3 is TGCGCCAGCAGCCAACAATCTCCCGGGGGGTTGGTCCCCTACGAGCAGTACTTC. Residues: CASSQQSPGGLVPYEQYF. This sequence joins TRBV4-3 and TRBJ2-7; TRBD2 matches at 7 bases. The CDR3 contains 18 residues. The trim removed 2 bases at V and 2 bases at J, leaving 15 bases unmatched. Germline V gene data show CDR1 as LGHNA and CDR2 as YSLEER.

V is TRBV6-1 and J is TRBJ2-3, with D maybe TRBD2 (5 bases). The CDR3 contains 15 residues. Germline lookup yields CDR1 MNHNS and CDR2 SASEGT. Trimming took off 1 base at V and 2 bases at J, with 10 bases between the two ends. This chain's CDR3 is CASSEVGVSTDTQYF. The CDR3 coding sequence is TGTGCCAGCAGTGAAGTCGGGGTTTCCACAGATACGCAGTATTTT.

V usage is TRBV6-5 and J usage is TRBJ1-2, with 8 bases aligning to TRBD1. The CDR3 totals 16 residues. Germline V CDR1 and CDR2: MNHEY, SVGAGI. V was pared by 0 bases and J by 4 bases, with 7 bases of the junction left unmatched. Here the CDR3 reads CASSYSPGQGLYGYTF. CDR3 sequence (DNA): TGTGCCAGCAGTTACTCCCCAGGACAGGGCCTCTATGGCTACACCTTC.

The rearrangement uses TRBV2 and TRBJ2-6, with TRBD1 as a possible D gene (6 bases). Germline CDR1 and CDR2: SNHLY and FYNNEI. The germline V and J ends were trimmed by 8 bases and 5 bases, with 19 bases remaining between them. This CDR3 has 16 amino acids. CDR3 sequence: CASSLGHLSRANVLTF. The CDR3 region has the DNA TGTGCCAGCTCCCTGGGACACCTTTCTAGGGCCAACGTCCTGACTTTC.

The chain joins TRBV5-1 to TRBJ1-2; maybe TRBD1 (6 bases). This CDR3 comprises 16 residues. Germline V gene data show CDR1 as SGHRS and CDR2 as YFSETQ. V lost 2 bases to trimming and J lost 5 bases, with 19 bases between them. The CDR3 coding sequence is TGCGCCAGCAGCTTCCAATTGGACAGCCCCTCGTATGGCTACACCTTC. It specifies CASSFQLDSPSYGYTF.

The rearrangement uses TRBV27 and TRBJ1-4; D gene uncertain. Germline assignment: CDR1 MNHEY and CDR2 SMNVEV (reference sequence). V lost 7 bases to trimming and J lost 4 bases, with 16 bases between them. The CDR3 spans 15 residues. Here the CDR3 reads CASTSNGGGNEKLFF. In DNA form, the CDR3 reads TGTGCCAGCACCAGTAACGGAGGTGGTAATGAAAAACTGTTTTTT.

The chain recombines TRBV5-8 with TRBJ1-4, with 7 bases that match TRBD1. The CDR3 extends over 16 amino acids. V was clipped by 0 bases and J by 3 bases; unmatched bases: 5. Per the germline V gene, CDR1 is SGHTS and CDR2 is YDEGEE. In DNA, the CDR3 is TGTGCCAGCAGCTTGGGGAGACAGGGAGCTAATGAAAAACTGTTTTTT. Encoded protein: CASSLGRQGANEKLFF.

This sequence joins TRBV28 and TRBJ1-2; D is unclear. V was shortened by 4 bases and J by 2 bases, with 14 bases between the two germline ends. The CDR3 has 15 amino acids. Germline CDR1 MDHEN, CDR2 SYDVKM. CDR3 in amino acids: CASSSMPGLNYGYTF. CDR3 bases: TGTGCCAGCAGTTCCATGCCCGGACTGAACTATGGCTACACCTTC.

The V call is TRBV6-5, the J call TRBJ2-7, with D maybe TRBD2 (5 bases). This CDR3 is built from 14 residues. Trimming pared 6 bases from V and 3 bases from J, leaving 15 bases between. Germline CDR1 MNHEY, CDR2 SVGAGI. CDR3: CASSSLVGDYEQYF. In nucleotides, the CDR3 is TGTGCCAGCAGCTCTCTTGTCGGGGACTACGAGCAGTACTTC.